The TCR beta chain described here comes from a study of control samples from healthy donors and cancer patients. The junction had 5 bases not matched to a gene; V was cut back by 5 bases and J by 7 bases. The germline V gene has CDR1 MNHEY and CDR2 SMNVEV (reference sequence). The CDR3 runs 13 residues. Method: immunoSEQ multiplex PCR; TCRdb's copy keeps in-frame clones and lacks some. The sample lists under 150,000 clones; 93% were seen once. The V and J genes are TRBV27 and TRBJ1-5, with 7 bases lining up with TRBD1. The sequenced material came from blood. The sequence came from a man aged 25-45 years in good health. The CDR3 is CASSRRGQQPQHF. Here the CDR3 DNA reads TGTGCCAGCAGTCGGAGGGGGCAACAGCCCCAGCATTTT.